Listed below are T cell receptor beta chains from one sample, sequenced in a study of cytomegalovirus exposure and HLA in healthy donors. This table comes from immunoSEQ multiplex PCR, and its TCRdb copy is limited to in-frame clones, with some not included. The sample table includes approximately 45,000 clones. What was sequenced was PBMCs. The receptors here all came from a woman in her thirties or forties in good health and CMV-seronegative. CDR3s include the opening cysteine and the closing phenylalanine or tryptophan. A D gene is named only where the DNA matches it firmly. Where a row states a size, it is once, few, many or the class of an expanded clone; other rows omit it.

V gene,clone size,J gene,CDR3 length,D gene,CDR3 protein,CDR3 DNA
TRBV5-1,-,TRBJ2-1,15,TRBD1,CASSLEGGTYNEQFF,TGCGCCAGCAGCTTGGAAGGGGGCACCTACAATGAGCAGTTCTTC
TRBV30,-,TRBJ1-5,14,-,CAWSVWGLNQPQHF,TGTGCCTGGAGTGTGTGGGGACTTAATCAGCCCCAGCATTTT
TRBV6-6,-,TRBJ2-7,13,-,CASSGRTVAEQYF,TGTGCCAGCAGTGGCCGGACAGTTGCCGAGCAGTACTTC
TRBV19,-,TRBJ1-2,13,-,CASSIEGAVGYTF,TGTGCCAGTAGTATAGAGGGGGCTGTCGGCTACACCTTC
TRBV6-5,-,TRBJ1-1,14,TRBD1,CASSAGTGGTEAFF,TGTGCCAGCAGCGCCGGGACAGGGGGAACTGAAGCTTTCTTT
TRBV7-9,-,TRBJ2-7,14,-,CASSPGSESYEQYF,TGTGCCAGCAGCCCCGGGTCCGAGTCCTACGAGCAGTACTTC
TRBV27,-,TRBJ1-1,15,-,CASSLLDTSTTEAFF,TGTGCCAGCAGCCTATTAGATACGAGCACCACTGAAGCTTTCTTT
TRBV18,-,TRBJ1-4,15,TRBD1,CASSPQGQGNEKLFF,TGTGCCAGCTCACCGCAGGGACAGGGGAATGAAAAACTGTTTTTT
TRBV6-5,-,TRBJ1-3,15,TRBD1,CASRRQGLGGNTIYF,TGTGCCAGCAGACGACAGGGGTTGGGAGGAAACACCATATATTTT
TRBV2,-,TRBJ1-3,13,TRBD1,CANRQGVGNTIYF,TGTGCCAACCGACAGGGGGTCGGAAACACCATATATTTT
TRBV2,-,TRBJ1-1,15,-,CASSFERAGNTEAFF,TGTGCCAGCAGCTTTGAGAGGGCTGGAAACACTGAAGCTTTCTTT
TRBV30,-,TRBJ2-3,15,TRBD2,CAGGVEAGGADTQYF,TGTGCCGGGGGGGTTGAGGCAGGAGGGGCAGATACGCAGTATTTT
TRBV2,-,TRBJ1-1,14,-,CASSPQGLDTEAFF,TGTGCCAGCAGCCCGCAGGGGTTGGACACTGAAGCTTTCTTT
TRBV6-5,-,TRBJ1-1,14,-,CASSYGGANTEAFF,TGTGCCAGCAGTTACGGTGGAGCGAACACTGAAGCTTTCTTT
TRBV18,-,TRBJ1-1,16,TRBD1,CASSRRDRGTNTEAFF,TGTGCCAGCTCCCGCCGGGACAGGGGGACAAACACTGAAGCTTTCTTT
TRBV29-1,-,TRBJ1-3,12,TRBD1,CSVWTGENTIYF,TGCAGCGTGTGGACAGGGGAAAACACCATATATTTT
TRBV2,-,TRBJ1-1,13,-,CASEGFMNTEAFF,TGTGCCAGCGAGGGATTCATGAACACTGAAGCTTTCTTT
TRBV5-6,-,TRBJ1-6,13,-,CASSLGNYSPLHF,TGTGCCAGCAGCTTGGGTAATTATTCACCCCTACACTTT
TRBV4-1,-,TRBJ2-6,16,TRBD2,CASSQDAGAGANVLTF,TGCGCCAGCAGCCAAGATGCGGGGGCTGGGGCCAACGTCCTGACTTTC
TRBV5-1,-,TRBJ1-1,15,-,CASSLLGARDTEAFF,TGCGCCAGCAGCTTGTTAGGGGCTCGAGACACTGAAGCTTTCTTT
TRBV15,-,TRBJ1-1,17,-,CATSSSTGRQMNTEAFF,TGTGCCACCAGCAGCAGTACAGGCCGCCAAATGAACACTGAAGCTTTCTTT
TRBV29-1,-,TRBJ2-7,11,-,CSVGSAYEQYF,TGCAGCGTCGGCAGCGCCTACGAGCAGTACTTC
TRBV11-1,-,TRBJ2-4,15,TRBD1,CASSLRTGGADIQYF,TGTGCCAGCAGCTTAAGGACAGGGGGCGCGGACATTCAGTACTTC
TRBV7-8,-,TRBJ2-5,17,TRBD1,CASSLEPLTGTGETQYF,TGTGCCAGCAGCTTAGAGCCGCTGACAGGGACAGGAGAGACCCAGTACTTC
TRBV29-1,-,TRBJ1-2,11,-,CSVDQAQGSTF,TGCAGCGTTGACCAAGCGCAGGGGTCCACCTTC
TRBV4-1,-,TRBJ2-7,16,TRBD1,CASSQQYRDREKGMEF,TGCGCCAGCAGCCAACAATACCGGGACAGGGAGAAGGGAATGGAGTTC
TRBV5-4,-,TRBJ1-2,15,-,CASSRGGGQVFGYTF,TGTGCCAGCAGCCGCGGGGGCGGACAAGTATTTGGCTACACCTTC
TRBV9,-,TRBJ1-2,14,TRBD1,CASSVADRDYGYTF,TGTGCCAGCAGCGTAGCCGACAGGGACTATGGCTACACCTTC
TRBV6-1,-,TRBJ1-5,13,TRBD1,CASSEEGAQPQHF,TGTGCCAGCAGTGAAGAGGGGGCCCAGCCCCAGCATTTT
TRBV19,-,TRBJ2-6,17,-,CASSPRTAPSGANVLTF,TGTGCCAGTAGTCCGAGGACAGCGCCTTCTGGGGCCAACGTCCTGACTTTC
TRBV27,-,TRBJ2-7,13,TRBD1,CASSGQGVYEQYF,TGTGCCAGCTCGGGACAGGGGGTCTACGAGCAGTACTTC
TRBV5-1,-,TRBJ2-5,13,-,CASSLAREETQYF,TGCGCCAGCAGCTTGGCCCGGGAAGAGACCCAGTACTTC
TRBV9,-,TRBJ2-2,17,TRBD2,CASSIGLARANTGELFF,TGTGCCAGCAGCATCGGACTAGCGCGCGCGAACACCGGGGAGCTGTTTTTT
TRBV19,-,TRBJ1-2,14,-,CASSVDSTNYGYTF,TGTGCCAGTAGTGTGGACAGCACTAACTATGGCTACACCTTC
TRBV5-1,-,TRBJ2-5,15,TRBD2,CASSTGTSGQETQYF,TGCGCCAGCAGCACCGGGACTAGCGGCCAAGAGACCCAGTACTTC
TRBV15,-,TRBJ2-3,14,-,CATYRGGSTDTQYF,TGTGCCACCTACCGAGGCGGAAGCACAGATACGCAGTATTTT
TRBV14,-,TRBJ1-5,13,-,CASSQGPNQPQHF,TGTGCCAGCAGCCAGGGGCCCAATCAGCCCCAGCATTTT
TRBV5-1,-,TRBJ1-1,15,TRBD1,CASRGQGSMNTEAFF,TGCGCCAGCAGGGGACAGGGGTCCATGAACACTGAAGCTTTCTTT
TRBV19,-,TRBJ1-6,17,TRBD1,CASSIIPPGTGNSHLHF,TGTGCCAGTAGTATAATCCCGCCGGGGACAGGGAATTCACACCTCCACTTT
TRBV4-3,-,TRBJ1-2,15,-,CASSQQGGGIYGYTF,TGCGCCAGCAGCCAACAAGGGGGGGGGATCTATGGCTACACCTTC
TRBV2,-,TRBJ1-1,14,-,CASSAAEENTEAFF,TGTGCCAGCAGCGCCGCGGAGGAGAACACTGAAGCTTTCTTT
TRBV9,-,TRBJ2-3,15,TRBD2,CASSVVSGGADTQYF,TGTGCCAGCAGCGTAGTTAGCGGGGGGGCAGATACGCAGTATTTT
TRBV2,-,TRBJ1-5,13,-,CASSGEPNQPQHF,TGTGCCAGCAGCGGTGAGCCCAATCAGCCCCAGCATTTT
TRBV5-1,-,TRBJ2-2,16,-,CASSLGSSEYTGELFF,TGCGCCAGCAGCTTGGGGAGTAGCGAGTACACCGGGGAGCTGTTTTTT
TRBV9,-,TRBJ2-5,14,-,CASSVGGGKETQYF,TGTGCCAGCAGCGTAGGTGGGGGGAAGGAGACCCAGTACTTC
TRBV14,-,TRBJ2-7,11,-,CASSHSYEQYF,TGTGCCAGCAGCCATAGTTACGAGCAGTACTTC
TRBV5-8,medium-sized,TRBJ2-1,14,TRBD1,CASSTGTGGREQFF,TGTGCCAGCAGCACGGGAACAGGGGGAAGGGAGCAGTTCTTC
TRBV7-7,-,TRBJ2-1,13,-,CASSLPGEDEQFF,TGTGCTAGCAGCTTACCGGGGGAGGATGAGCAGTTCTTC